This T cell receptor (beta chain) was identified in a study of regulatory T cells in long-lasting Graves disease (dated by TCRdb to the early 2020s). Concerning the study at large: To count as having persistent Graves' disease, a patient had to have received antithyroid drug treatment for over 5 years with TSH receptor autoantibodies remaining persistently positive. Peripheral blood TCR sequencing and RNA sequencing compared persistent Graves' disease patients with newly diagnosed Graves' disease patients. The study was registered as a clinical trial and conducted in China. A total of roughly 35 samples underwent TCR sequencing: about 13 from persistent and roughly 20 from newly diagnosed Graves' disease patients. Antithyroid drugs had been taken for about 10.3 years on average by persistent Graves' disease patients in the clinical cohort.

This clonotype was seen more than once but under ten times. Its antigen is unknown. Base qualities were left out, and no much larger clone turns up one base away. To prepare the library, multiplex PCR was applied. The sequencing machine was an Illumina HiSeq 4000. To build TCR beta libraries, CDR3 regions were amplified by Arm-PCR using iRepertoire HTBI primers. Gel purification was performed on PCR products prior to sequencing. The original pipeline was this. Across samples, some 62 TRBV and around 15 TRBJ segments were identified and used for gene usage analysis of CDR3 amino acid clonotypes. COPE and FqMerger were used to merge the filtered high-quality paired reads into contigs. BLAST was used to align contigs to the IMGT TRBV, TRBD and TRBJ reference genes, and CDR3 was defined following IMGT. Any clonotype with a frequency above 0.1% was counted as a highly expanded clone. Shannon entropy served as the measure of repertoire diversity, while the Gini coefficient captured V-J evenness. A clonotype found in more than one individual was treated as public. TCRdb's own reprocessing of the public reads used fastp at Q25 and MiXCR and kept productive beta chains. Rows with a matching CDR3 protein are joined into one entry that keeps the most common DNA and genes. TCRdb assigned the V and J calls; the authors' analysis was not used. Present in this sample are some 430,000 distinct CDR3 sequences, under 25% of which were seen just once. The top ten constitute less than 9% of the sample.

General study outcomes and caveats: Because the primary lesion, thyroid tissue, could not be accessed, the study looked at peripheral blood alone. The small sample size was acknowledged by the authors as a limitation that may reduce accuracy. Persistent patients shared more public clonotypes among themselves (around 2,800) than newly diagnosed patients did (more than 950). TRBV28, TRBJ1-2 and TRBJ2-5 were preferentially used in persistent disease, while TRBV20-1 and TRBJ2-1 were favored in newly diagnosed disease. Persistent Graves' disease patients showed lower TCR Shannon entropy and fewer highly expanded clones than newly diagnosed patients, suggesting clonal expansion. Sequencing and analysis were limited to the TCR beta chain.

From a lookup of the germline V gene, CDR1 and CDR2 are SGHTA and FQGNSA. V and J are truncated by 1 base and 5 bases respectively, leaving an intervening sequence of 6 bases. The CDR3 covers 13 residues, taking in both the cysteine and the phenylalanine. The kept DNA is CDR3 alone, 39 bases in frame from the first base. The time point label corresponds to: persistent/refractory GD, antithyroid drugs over 5 years with positive TRAb. RNA was extracted from PBMCs in TRIzol for both TCR sequencing and RNA sequencing. The diagnosis of Graves' disease was made according to American Thyroid Association guidelines. Recruitment of patients was carried out at an endocrinology department in Xi'an, China. From each patient, about 9.7 milliliters of peripheral blood was collected into an EDTA anticoagulant tube. Ficoll Paque Plus density gradient separation was used to isolate PBMCs, and no further T cell sorting was done. An Agilent 2100 Bioanalyzer and agarose gel were used to check RNA quality, while a NanoDrop 2000 measured RNA concentration.

Source: peripheral blood mononuclear cells (PBMCs), taken when the disease was refractory, from a patient treated with antithyroid drugs. The chain employs TRBV7-2 and TRBJ1-5; too little of a D gene remains to name it. The TCR comes from a female donor with Graves disease. The CDR3: CASSLVRDQPQHF. The nucleotide sequence reads TGTGCCAGCAGCTTAGTCAGAGATCAGCCCCAGCATTTT.